These 12 T cell receptor beta chains were sequenced from one sample in a study of cytomegalovirus exposure and HLA in healthy donors. PCR amplification relied on 60 Vbeta primers (plus 13 Jbeta primers). The table came from immunoSEQ multiplex PCR; TCRdb's copy has only in-frame clones and leaves some out. The sample contains about 190,000 clones, roughly 80% of which appear only once. What was sequenced was PBMCs. The receptor set was obtained from a woman aged 18-29 years in good health and CMV-seronegative.

This chain links TRBV9 with TRBJ2-1; 7 nucleotides align to TRBD2. Germline CDR1 is SGDLS and CDR2 is YYNGEE. The CDR3 totals 13 residues. V shed 6 bases, J shed 9 bases, and the junction held 9 bases outside the gene matches. The CDR3 DNA reads as TGTGCCAGCAACCAGGCGGGGGAGGGTGAGCAGTTCTTC. It is translated as CASNQAGEGEQFF.

Turning to this clone: Distinct nucleotide sequences in the sample also encode this CDR3. The chain combines TRBV5-1 with TRBJ1-6; 9 positions agree with TRBD1. The CDR3 is made up of 15 amino acids. Trimming took 1 base from V and 7 from J; bases not matched to a gene: 3. Germline CDR1 reads SGHRS; CDR2 reads YFSETQ. The CDR3 sequence: CASSLQDRGNSPLHF. CDR3 nucleotide sequence: TGCGCCAGCAGCTTGCAGGACAGGGGAAATTCACCCCTCCACTTT.

The chain uses TRBV19 and TRBJ2-6; D uncertain. The length of the CDR3 is 16 residues. Germline V gives CDR1 LNHDA, CDR2 SQIVND (reference sequence). V was trimmed by 2 bases and J by 1 base, leaving 9 bases between them. The DNA of the CDR3 is TGTGCCAGTAGTATAACGCAGCGATCTGGGGCCAACGTCCTGACTTTC. It codes for CASSITQRSGANVLTF.

The chain carries TRBV18 and TRBJ1-4; no definite D call. The germline CDR1 and CDR2 sequences are KGHSH and LQKENI. The germline V and J ends were trimmed by 8 bases and 7 bases, with 14 bases remaining between them. This CDR3 is built from 13 residues. The CDR3 region is CASQTSRSEKLFF. The CDR3 region has the DNA TGTGCCAGCCAGACATCCAGAAGTGAAAAACTGTTTTTT.

The rearrangement links TRBV2 to TRBJ1-4; D unresolved. The V end was cut by 8 bases, the J end by 8 bases, with 12 bases between. CDR1 and CDR2 from the germline V gene are SNHLY and FYNNEI. The CDR3 covers 12 residues. The CDR3, as DNA: TGTGCCAGCCGCTACGGAGGGGAAAAACTGTTTTTT. This sequence encodes CASRYGGEKLFF.

The chain couples TRBV18 to TRBJ1-5; D remains unclear. V shed 4 bases and J shed 5 bases, with 18 bases lying between them. This CDR3 contains 16 residues. Germline CDR1 KGHSH, CDR2 LQKENI. The CDR3 nucleotides read TGTGCCAGCTCACAGGTGAGCGTGGAGGGTGATCAGCCCCAGCATTTT. Translating it yields CASSQVSVEGDQPQHF.

Only one count was recorded for this clone. The chain carries TRBV28 and TRBJ1-1, with D tentatively TRBD1 (6 bases). CDR1 is MDHEN and CDR2 is SYDVKM in the germline V gene. The CDR3 has 16 residues. V lost 6 bases and J 4 bases, leaving 21 bases between the germline ends. The CDR3 DNA is TGTGCCAGCAGCCCACATTCCGTACAGGGATTCACTGAAGCTTTCTTT. It codes for CASSPHSVQGFTEAFF.

The rearrangement joins TRBV5-1 to TRBJ1-6; 9 positions agree with TRBD1. CDR1 and CDR2 from the germline V gene are SGHRS and YFSETQ. There are 14 residues in the CDR3. V shed 4 bases and J 10 bases; nucleotides not matched to a gene: 6. CDR3 amino acids: CASSPGQGNSPLHF. For the CDR3, the DNA is TGCGCCAGCAGCCCTGGACAGGGGAACTCACCCCTCCACTTT.

The genes are TRBV7-9 and TRBJ1-4; 10 bases agree with TRBD1. The CDR3 loop spans 16 amino acids. The V gene's germline CDR1 is SEHNR and CDR2 FQNEAQ (reference sequence). V lost 6 bases to trimming and J lost 5 bases; unmatched junction nucleotides: 9. CDR3: CASSKDPGQGNEKLFF. The CDR3, as DNA: TGTGCCAGCAGTAAAGACCCGGGACAGGGGAATGAAAAACTGTTTTTT.

The rearrangement links TRBV15 to TRBJ2-2, with D possibly TRBD2 on 7 matching bases. V shed 5 bases and J shed 2 bases, with 15 bases lying between them. This CDR3 is built from 16 residues. Germline V lookup: CDR1 LNHNV, CDR2 YYDKDF (reference sequence). The CDR3 region is CATSLRGGPNTGELFF. The CDR3 region has the DNA TGTGCCACCAGCCTAAGGGGGGGACCAAACACCGGGGAGCTGTTTTTT.

The chain employs TRBV18 and TRBJ1-1, with TRBD1 identical over 9 bases. The CDR3 is made up of 16 amino acids. The J segment lost 3 bases and the V segment lost 3 bases, leaving 8 bases of the junction unmatched. Per germline, CDR1 KGHSH and CDR2 LQKENI. CDR3 amino acids: CASSPPQGASDTEAFF. CDR3 nucleotide sequence: TGTGCCAGCTCACCTCCACAGGGGGCATCGGACACTGAAGCTTTCTTT.

The table lists this clone with a few counts. The gene calls are TRBV2 and TRBJ2-7; D perhaps matches TRBD2 (6 bases). This CDR3 has 12 residues. Trimming pared 6 bases from V and 2 bases from J, leaving 8 bases between. The germline CDR1 and CDR2 sequences are SNHLY and FYNNEI. The CDR3 sequence: CASRPGAYEQYF. Here the CDR3 DNA reads TGTGCCAGCAGACCGGGAGCCTACGAGCAGTACTTC. The complete variable domain, with remaining parts taken from reference TRBV2 and TRBJ2-7, reads EPEVTQTPSHQVTQMGQEVILRCVPISNHLYFYWYRQILGQKVEFLVSFYNNEISEKSEIFDDQFSVERPDGSNFTLKIRSTKLEDSAMYFCASRPGAYEQYFGPGTRLTVT.